The rows below give T cell receptor beta chains drawn from one sample of a study of beta chain features in type 1 diabetes. The method was immunoSEQ multiplex PCR; TCRdb's version includes in-frame clones alone and lacks a portion of them. The profile shows roughly 450,000 clones, 10% to 12% of them singletons. Sequencing input: naive CD4+ T cells from blood. Every receptor here comes from a woman aged 18-35 years in good health. Both conserved end residues are part of each CDR3. D genes are given only for firm matches. Clone size is stated in some rows and not others, as once, few, many or a class when expanded.

abundance	d_gene	v_gene	j_gene	CDR3aa	CDR3nt
few	.	TRBV6-5	TRBJ2-1	CASSYSLDPQFLRFF	TGTGCCAGCAGTTACTCGTTAGACCCCCAGTTCTTAAGGTTCTTC
few	.	TRBV5-1	TRBJ2-3	CASSAVDSGTDTQYF	TGCGCCAGCAGCGCGGTGGATTCTGGCACAGATACGCAGTATTTT
few	.	TRBV29-1	TRBJ1-1	CSVENTEAFF	TGCAGCGTTGAAAACACTGAAGCTTTCTTT
.	.	TRBV14	TRBJ2-1	CASSQLGTKQFF	TGTGCCAGCAGCCAGCTCGGGACAAAGCAGTTCTTC
few	.	TRBV19	TRBJ2-2	CASSDRTGELFF	TGTGCCAGTAGTGACCGCACCGGGGAGCTGTTTTTT
.	.	TRBV4-2	TRBJ2-7	CASSQGLGSTYEQYF	TGTGCCAGCAGCCAAGGGCTTGGCTCGACCTACGAGCAGTACTTC
.	.	TRBV2	TRBJ1-6	CASGRDGGSYNSPLHF	TGTGCCAGCGGCCGGGACGGCGGTTCCTATAATTCACCCCTCCACTTT
.	TRBD1	TRBV7-9	TRBJ2-3	CASSTRDRGNTDTQYF	TGTGCCAGCAGCACCCGGGACAGGGGAAACACAGATACGCAGTATTTT
.	.	TRBV9	TRBJ2-2	CASSVVSGTGELFF	TGTGCCAGCAGCGTAGTATCGGGAACCGGGGAGCTGTTTTTT
few	.	TRBV29-1	TRBJ1-4	CSDRAGKEETNEKLFF	TGCAGCGACCGGGCGGGGAAAGAAGAGACTAATGAAAAACTGTTTTTT
few	TRBD2	TRBV7-2	TRBJ2-5	CASSKVGLASVETQYF	TGTGCCAGCAGCAAGGTCGGACTAGCGTCCGTAGAGACCCAGTACTTC
few	.	TRBV7-2	TRBJ2-1	CASSFRGASPEQFF	TGTGCCAGCAGCTTCAGGGGGGCCTCACCCGAGCAGTTCTTC
few	.	TRBV5-1	TRBJ2-4	CASSKQTASEQYF	TGCGCCAGCAGCAAACAGACAGCGTCGGAACAGTACTTC
.	TRBD2	TRBV7-2	TRBJ2-5	CASTLATQETQYF	TGTGCCAGCACACTAGCGACTCAAGAGACCCAGTACTTC
few	.	TRBV30	TRBJ1-2	CAWSALRGYTF	TGTGCCTGGAGTGCTCTTCGTGGCTACACCTTC
few	.	TRBV21-1	TRBJ2-2	CASSKVRVVAGELFF	TGTGCCAGCAGCAAAGTCAGGGTGGTAGCCGGGGAGCTGTTTTTT
.	.	TRBV5-6	TRBJ2-1	CASSPSRGPYNEQFF	TGTGCCAGCAGCCCGAGCAGGGGTCCCTACAATGAGCAGTTCTTC
few	.	TRBV19	TRBJ2-5	CASSIERGETQYF	TGTGCCAGTAGTATAGAGCGTGGAGAGACCCAGTACTTC
.	.	TRBV2	TRBJ2-7	CASSEGYEQYF	TGTGCCAGCAGTGAAGGTTACGAGCAGTACTTC
few	.	TRBV2	TRBJ2-5	CASSEALQYF	TGTGCCAGCAGTGAAGCGCTTCAGTACTTC
.	TRBD1	TRBV4-3	TRBJ1-6	CASRRQGENSPLHF	TGCGCCAGCAGGAGACAGGGGGAAAATTCACCCCTCCACTTT
few	TRBD1	TRBV11-2	TRBJ1-2	CASSSQGIYGYTF	TGTGCCAGCAGCTCACAGGGGATTTATGGCTACACCTTC
.	TRBD1	TRBV2	TRBJ2-7	CASNRQGASYEQYF	TGTGCCAGCAACAGACAGGGGGCCTCCTACGAGCAGTACTTC
few	.	TRBV15	TRBJ1-5	CATSRDGGNQPQHF	TGTGCCACCAGCAGAGATGGGGGGAATCAGCCCCAGCATTTT
few	.	TRBV4-2	TRBJ1-2	CASSQDRGIDGYTF	TGTGCCAGCAGCCAAGACAGGGGCATCGATGGCTACACCTTC
few	.	TRBV28	TRBJ2-1	CASKDRSITLRTINEQFF	TGTGCCAGCAAGGACAGGTCAATTACTTTGAGGACTATCAATGAGCAGTTCTTC
few	TRBD1	TRBV11-2	TRBJ1-1	CASSSNRGALEAFF	TGTGCCAGCAGCTCAAACAGGGGAGCCCTTGAAGCTTTCTTT
few	.	TRBV7-3	TRBJ2-1	CASSLTLGEQFF	TGTGCCAGCAGCTTAACGTTGGGTGAGCAGTTCTTC
.	TRBD1	TRBV7-9	TRBJ2-3	CASSPPGQRRDTQYF	TGTGCCAGCAGTCCTCCGGGACAGCGAAGGGATACGCAGTATTTT
few	TRBD2	TRBV7-9	TRBJ2-3	CASSFGAGPISTDTQYF	TGTGCCAGCAGCTTTGGAGCGGGGCCCATTAGCACAGATACGCAGTATTTT
few	.	TRBV7-9	TRBJ2-7	CASRGSYEQYF	TGTGCCAGCAGAGGGAGCTACGAGCAGTACTTC
.	TRBD2	TRBV9	TRBJ2-1	CASSVLSGTNEQFF	TGTGCCAGCAGCGTACTTAGCGGGACGAATGAGCAGTTCTTC
few	.	TRBV4-3	TRBJ2-5	CASSQDFHGGPNQETQYF	TGCGCCAGCAGCCAAGATTTTCACGGGGGGCCTAACCAAGAGACCCAGTACTTC
.	TRBD1	TRBV25-1	TRBJ2-7	CASSGQPGQGNYEQYF	TGTGCCAGCAGTGGACAGCCGGGACAGGGGAACTACGAGCAGTACTTC
.	TRBD1	TRBV7-3	TRBJ2-2	CASSQDRVNGELFF	TGTGCCAGCAGCCAGGACAGGGTCAACGGGGAGCTGTTTTTT
.	.	TRBV15	TRBJ2-5	CATSRQGETQYF	TGTGCCACCAGCAGACAGGGAGAGACCCAGTACTTC
.	TRBD2	TRBV5-1	TRBJ2-7	CASSFGTSNYEQYF	TGCGCCAGCAGCTTCGGGACTAGCAACTACGAGCAGTACTTC
few	TRBD2	TRBV5-5	TRBJ2-1	CASSRTGLAGNEQFF	TGTGCCAGCAGCCGTACGGGACTAGCGGGGAATGAGCAGTTCTTC
.	.	TRBV18	TRBJ2-1	CASSPAGNEQFF	TGTGCCAGCTCACCAGCGGGGAATGAGCAGTTCTTC
.	TRBD2	TRBV5-1	TRBJ2-3	CASSLAPLAGDTDTQYF	TGCGCCAGCAGCTTGGCACCACTAGCGGGTGACACAGATACGCAGTATTTT